This T cell receptor (beta chain) emerged from a study of blood T cell repertoires in COVID-19. Study-wide background: Some COVID-19 samples were acute and others convalescent; all came from the United States, Italy and Spain.

Germline V lookup: CDR1 SNHLY, CDR2 FYNNEI. CDR3 length equals 15 residues. Trimming took off 5 bases at V and 6 bases at J, with 18 bases between the two ends. Produced via immunoSEQ multiplex PCR; TCRdb's table is partial and in-frame only. Among around 100,000 clones listed, roughly 85% were seen once. This receptor was obtained from a man in his 70s with active or convalescent COVID-19. Sequenced material: peripheral blood. This chain joins TRBV2 and TRBJ2-3; D may be TRBD2 (6 bases). The CDR3 bases are TGTGCCAGCAGTACAGACTCGCGGGGACGTGATACGCAGTATTTT. Protein: CASSTDSRGRDTQYF.